Shown below are 21 T cell receptor beta chains from a single sample sequenced in a study of T cells after yellow fever vaccination. Using its own MiXCR run on the 5' RACE reads, TCRdb lists one record per CDR3 protein. The sample lists over 150,000 distinct CDR3 sequences, approximately 6% occurring once. The sample in question was CD4+ T cells sorted from PBMCs, obtained on the day of the first yellow fever vaccination. The receptors were gathered from a man aged 18 to 29 who received the YFV17D yellow fever vaccine.

This clonotype was counted ten times or more. J is TRBJ1-2 and V is TRBV7-2, with 7 bases that match TRBD1. With 11 bases clipped from V and 4 bases from J, the junction kept 10 bases outside the gene matches. CDR3 length: 13 amino acids. Germline CDR1 and CDR2: SGHTA and FQGNSA. The CDR3 coding sequence is TGTGCCGCTTCCCAGGGGGTATCCTATGGCTACACCTTC. It is translated as CAASQGVSYGYTF.

The rearrangement uses TRBV18 and TRBJ1-5; maybe TRBD1 (5 bases). V was pared by 4 bases and J by 0 bases, with 10 bases between. Germline lookup yields CDR1 KGHSH and CDR2 LQKENI. CDR3 length equals 15 residues. The CDR3 nucleotides are TGTGCCAGCTCACGGGACGTTGATAGCAATCAGCCCCAGCATTTT. This sequence encodes CASSRDVDSNQPQHF.

The sample holds a few counts of this clonotype. This sequence joins TRBV28 and TRBJ1-2; TRBD1 aligns across 11 bases. V lost 5 bases, J lost 5 bases, and 10 bases stayed unmatched. The CDR3 covers 16 residues. CDR1 MDHEN and CDR2 SYDVKM come from the germline V gene. CDR3 nucleotide sequence: TGTGCCAGCAGTACCGGACAGGGGGCCAGCGTTTATGGCTACACCTTC. This encodes CASSTGQGASVYGYTF.

The chain is built from TRBV28 and TRBJ1-1; tentative D call: TRBD1 (5 bases). Germline V gene sequence: CDR1 MDHEN, CDR2 SYDVKM. Trimming took off 2 bases at V and 7 bases at J, with 5 bases between the two ends. The CDR3 runs to 11 residues. The CDR3, as DNA: TGTGCCAGCAGTTTAAGGGGTGAAGCTTTCTTT. Translation: CASSLRGEAFF. Supplemented by reference TRBV28 and TRBJ1-1, the full variable domain reads DVKVTQSSRYLVKRTGEKVFLECVQDMDHENMFWYRQDPGLGLRLIYFSYDVKMKEKGDIPEGYSVSREKKERFSLILESASTNQTSMYLCASSLRGEAFFGQGTRLTVV.

This clonotype was counted ten times or more. V usage is TRBV14 and J usage is TRBJ2-2; tentatively, D is TRBD1 (6 bases). V was pared by 0 bases and J by 2 bases, with 16 bases between. The germline gives CDR1 SGHDN, CDR2 FVKESK. The CDR3 is 18 residues long. As DNA, the CDR3 is TGTGCCAGCAGCCAAGACGGAACGGACAGCTTAAACACCGGGGAGCTGTTTTTT. Translated, it gives CASSQDGTDSLNTGELFF.

This clonotype was picked up a small number of times. J is TRBJ2-3 and V is TRBV5-6, with D perhaps TRBD2 (6 bases). Trimming shortened V by 4 bases and J by 5 bases, and 23 bases separated the two germline ends. The V gene's germline CDR1 is SGHDT and CDR2 YYEEEE. This CDR3 is built from 17 residues. The CDR3 nucleotides read TGTGCCAGCAGCGTGCAAGGGACTCCTACTAGGGGAGATACGCAGTATTTT. It encodes CASSVQGTPTRGDTQYF.

This clonotype was seen only a few times. V is TRBV18 and J is TRBJ2-2; unclear D gene. V lost 2 bases, J lost 0 bases, and 16 bases lay in between. The CDR3 spans 18 residues. CDR1 and CDR2 (germline): KGHSH, LQKENI. CDR3 in amino acids: CASSPKGGGPTNTGELFF. Written as DNA, the CDR3 is TGTGCCAGCTCACCAAAGGGTGGTGGGCCGACGAACACCGGGGAGCTGTTTTTT.

This clonotype was counted at least ten times. The rearrangement uses TRBV11-2 and TRBJ2-4; D not certain. Looked up from germline, CDR1 is SGHAT and CDR2 is FQNNGV. V was cut by 0 bases and J by 12 bases, with 6 bases left in between. The length of the CDR3 is 11 residues. CDR3 sequence: CASSLDQDQYF. The CDR3 DNA reads TGTGCCAGCAGCTTAGATCAGGATCAGTACTTC.

This clonotype was seen a handful of times. The V gene is TRBV7-3, the J gene TRBJ1-2, with D unresolved. The germline CDR1 and CDR2 sequences are SGHTA and FQGTGA. V lost 0 bases to trimming and J lost 3 bases, with 17 bases between them. The CDR3 length is 17 residues. CDR3 sequence reads: CASSLTGVSIRDYGYTF. The CDR3 nucleotides read TGTGCCAGCAGCTTAACCGGCGTTTCCATCCGGGACTATGGCTACACCTTC.

This clonotype showed up many times. The chain uses TRBV20-1 and TRBJ2-2, with 7 bases identical to TRBD2. The CDR3 length is 13 residues. J lost 7 bases, V lost 6 bases, and 8 bases had no gene match. Germline V CDR1 and CDR2: DFQATT, SNEGSKA (reference sequence). DNA of the CDR3: TGCAGTGCCGAGATAGGGAGGGGCGGGGAGCTGTTTTTT. Translating gives CSAEIGRGGELFF.

This clonotype was recorded at least ten times. The V call is TRBV7-8, the J call TRBJ2-1; possibly TRBD1 or TRBD2 for D (5 bases each). Germline CDR1 and CDR2: SGHVS and FQNEAQ. Trimming removed 2 bases at V and 0 bases at J, with 8 bases between. The length of the CDR3 is 15 residues. The CDR3 DNA is TGTGCCAGCAGCTTACGGGGCAGCTCCTACAATGAGCAGTTCTTC. Protein: CASSLRGSSYNEQFF.

The chain joins TRBV6-1 to TRBJ2-2; TRBD1 is a possible D gene (5 bases). Per the germline V gene, CDR1 is MNHNS and CDR2 is SASEGT. The CDR3 is made up of 13 amino acids. The V gene lost 2 bases and the J gene lost 7 bases, with 8 bases spanning the gap. This chain's CDR3 is CASSEQGIGELFF. CDR3 sequence (DNA): TGTGCCAGCAGTGAACAGGGCATCGGGGAGCTGTTTTTT.

This clonotype has at least ten counts. The chain is built from TRBV6-1 and TRBJ2-4; a weak D match, TRBD1 (6 bases). The CDR3 has 16 amino acids. Germline V gene lookup returns CDR1 MNHNS and CDR2 SASEGT. Trimming stripped 4 bases from V and 1 base from J, with 14 bases between. CDR3 in DNA: TGTGCCAGCAGTGCGGCTTCCACAGGGGCCAAAAACATTCAGTACTTC. Translated, it gives CASSAASTGAKNIQYF.

This clonotype was counted many times. The rearrangement joins TRBV29-1 to TRBJ2-1; TRBD2 aligns across 8 bases. V gave up 7 bases and J gave up 8 bases; unmatched junction bases: 7. In germline, CDR1 is SQVTM, CDR2 ANQGSEA. The CDR3 consists of 12 residues. The CDR3 coding sequence is TGCAGCGCAACAGGACTAGCCGATGAGCAGTTCTTC. This encodes CSATGLADEQFF.

In its sample, this clonotype was seen many times. This chain joins TRBV20-1 and TRBJ2-3; D possibly corresponds to TRBD1 (6 bases). V lost 7 bases, J lost 1 base, and 12 bases lay in between. CDR3 length: 13 residues. The germline CDR1 and CDR2 sequences are DFQATT and SNEGSKA (reference sequence). This CDR3 reads CSVPTGGTDTQYF. The CDR3 nucleotides read TGCAGTGTCCCGACAGGTGGCACAGATACGCAGTATTTT.

The chain recombines TRBV7-2 with TRBJ1-4; D unclear. Germline V CDR1 and CDR2: SGHTA, FQGNSA. The CDR3 runs 11 residues. V dropped 5 bases and J dropped 6 bases, with 4 bases sitting between them. The CDR3 coding sequence is TGTGCCAGCAGCCAGTATGAAAAACTGTTTTTT. This gives the protein CASSQYEKLFF.

This clonotype was counted at least ten times. The chain is built from TRBV6-2 or TRBV6-3 and TRBJ2-5; TRBD2 matches 12 bases. This CDR3 is 13 amino acids long. The V segment lost 10 bases and the J segment 5 bases; nucleotides outside the gene matches: 5. CDR1 MNHEY and CDR2 SVGEGT come from the germline V gene. CDR3 region: CATRLAGDETQYF. CDR3 DNA sequence: TGTGCCACCCGACTAGCGGGGGACGAGACCCAGTACTTC.

The chain recombines TRBV15 with TRBJ2-1; TRBD2 is a possible D gene (6 bases). V dropped 1 base and J dropped 6 bases, with 10 bases sitting between them. The CDR3 length is 14 residues. Germline V gene data show CDR1 as LNHNV and CDR2 as YYDKDF (reference sequence). The CDR3 here is CATSRGGDSNEQFF. The CDR3 DNA follows: TGTGCCACCAGCAGAGGGGGGGATAGCAATGAGCAGTTCTTC.

This clonotype was observed a handful of times. This rearrangement joins TRBV29-1 to TRBJ1-2; D is perhaps TRBD1 (5 bases). V lost 6 bases, J lost 0 bases, and 11 bases lay in between. Germline V lookup: CDR1 SQVTM, CDR2 ANQGSEA. The CDR3 runs 13 residues. The CDR3 DNA reads TGCAGCGTGGCTGGGGGGACTAACTATGGCTACACCTTC. It specifies CSVAGGTNYGYTF.

This clonotype was recorded at least ten times. V usage is TRBV10-3 and J usage is TRBJ2-5, with 8 bases that match TRBD1. The germline gives CDR1 ENHRY, CDR2 SYGVKD. This CDR3 has 17 amino acids. V lost 3 bases to trimming and J lost 2 bases; unmatched junction nucleotides: 11. CDR3 sequence: CAISDLGARGLQETQYF. Written as DNA, the CDR3 is TGTGCCATCAGTGATCTCGGGGCCAGGGGGCTGCAAGAGACCCAGTACTTC.

The chain employs TRBV7-3 and TRBJ2-1; 8 nucleotides match TRBD2. The CDR3 is made up of 15 amino acids. V lost 4 bases and J lost 3; bases outside the gene matches: 5. Germline V gene sequence: CDR1 SGHTA, CDR2 FQGTGA. The CDR3 coding sequence is TGTGCCAGCAGCTCGGGGGGGGCGGGCTACAATGAGCAGTTCTTC. As protein: CASSSGGAGYNEQFF. The entire variable domain, with the rest obtained from reference TRBV7-3 and TRBJ2-1, is as follows: GAGVSQTPSNKVTEKGKYVELRCDPISGHTALYWYRQSLGQGPEFLIYFQGTGAADDSGLPNDRFFAVRPEGSVSTLKIQRTERGDSAVYLCASSSGGAGYNEQFFGPGTRLTVL.